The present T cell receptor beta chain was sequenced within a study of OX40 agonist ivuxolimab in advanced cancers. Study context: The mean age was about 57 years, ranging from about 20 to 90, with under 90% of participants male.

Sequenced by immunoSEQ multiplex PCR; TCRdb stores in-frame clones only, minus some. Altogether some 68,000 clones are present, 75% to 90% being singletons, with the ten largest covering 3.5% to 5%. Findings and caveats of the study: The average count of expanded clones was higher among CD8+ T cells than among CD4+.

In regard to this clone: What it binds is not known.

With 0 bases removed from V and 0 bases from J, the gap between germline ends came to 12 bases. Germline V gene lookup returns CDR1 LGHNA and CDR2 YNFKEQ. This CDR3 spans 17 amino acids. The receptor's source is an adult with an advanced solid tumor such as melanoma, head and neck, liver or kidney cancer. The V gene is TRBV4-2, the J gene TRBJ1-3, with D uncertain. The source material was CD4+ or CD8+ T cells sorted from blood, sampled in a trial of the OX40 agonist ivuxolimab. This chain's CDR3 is CASSQDNRRISGNTIYF. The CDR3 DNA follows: TGTGCCAGCAGCCAAGATAATAGGCGGATCTCTGGAAACACCATATATTTT.